This record covers a single T cell receptor (beta chain). No antigen is known for it. Using its own MiXCR run on the RT-PCR reads, TCRdb lists one record per CDR3 protein. The table lists about 540,000 distinct CDR3 sequences, under 30% of them singletons. The CDR3 length is 14 residues. V lost 7 bases and J 4 bases, leaving 16 bases between the germline ends. This entry comes from a study of response to subunit inactivated influenza vaccine. Findings and caveats of the study: The authors offered the suggestion that each seasonal influenza vaccination recruits few new T cells.

This same sample was also part of a study on T cells expressing NK-cell markers. That paper states: UMIs were included in TCR beta cDNA generated by 5'RACE template switching. These clonotypes additionally ranked first within the CD3+CD56-NKG2C+ fraction of a few donors.

The chain has TRBV12-3 or TRBV12-4 and TRBJ1-1, with D tentatively TRBD1 (5 bases). The sequenced sample was CD4+ T cells sorted from PBMCs, obtained approximately 12 days after vaccination. This sequence originates from a man aged 45-65 years who received an inactivated influenza vaccine. The CDR3 DNA reads TGTGCCAGCACCTATGGGGGTGTTGGCACTGAAGCTTTCTTT. This translates into CASTYGGVGTEAFF.